What follows are 29 T cell receptor beta chains derived from one specimen sequenced in a study of blood T cell repertoires in COVID-19. The data were produced by immunoSEQ multiplex PCR, yet TCRdb's version contains in-frame clones alone and is incomplete. Counted here are around 170,000 clones, approximately 79% occurring once; the ten biggest clones make up 3%. Sequencing was done on a sample of peripheral blood. Receptor source: a woman older than 75 with acute or convalescent COVID-19.

This chain links TRBV9 with TRBJ1-2; D may be TRBD1 (6 bases). V shed 0 bases and J shed 6 bases, with 27 bases lying between them. The CDR3 covers 19 residues. The germline V gene has CDR1 SGDLS and CDR2 YYNGEE. The DNA of the CDR3 is TGTGCCAGCAGCGTAGCAAGGCCGGGACAAAGGTCAGGGTTCGATGGCTACACCTTC. Translated: CASSVARPGQRSGFDGYTF. Variable domain in full (rest from reference TRBV9 and TRBJ1-2): DSGVTQTPKHLITATGQRVTLRCSPRSGDLSVYWYQQSLDQGLQFLIQYYNGEERAKGNILERFSAQQFPDLHSELNLSSLELGDSALYFCASSVARPGQRSGFDGYTFGSGTRLTVV.

This chain connects TRBV9 to TRBJ2-7; the match to TRBD1 covers 10 bases. This CDR3 contains 15 residues. Trimming took 2 bases from V and 6 from J; bases not matched to a gene: 8. From germline, CDR1 is SGDLS and CDR2 YYNGEE. Here the CDR3 DNA reads TGTGCCAGCAGCGTTGACCCGACAGGGGGCGGCGAGCAGTACTTC. Its protein is CASSVDPTGGGEQYF.

V and J are TRBV19 and TRBJ2-6, with 8 bases that match TRBD1. Looked up from germline, CDR1 is LNHDA and CDR2 is SQIVND (reference sequence). CDR3 length equals 18 residues. V gave up 6 bases and J gave up 0 bases; unmatched junction bases: 10. In DNA, the CDR3 is TGTGCCAGTAGGATCAGGGGGCATGGGAGCTCTGGGGCCAACGTCCTGACTTTC. This translates into CASRIRGHGSSGANVLTF.

V usage is TRBV5-1 and J usage is TRBJ2-1, with a possible D match to TRBD2 (7 bases). Per the germline V gene, CDR1 is SGHRS and CDR2 is YFSETQ. V shed 0 bases and J shed 0 bases, with 10 bases lying between them. The CDR3 extends over 16 amino acids. This chain's CDR3 is CASSLEGGGSYNEQFF. The CDR3 nucleotides are TGCGCCAGCAGCTTGGAGGGAGGGGGCTCCTACAATGAGCAGTTCTTC.

V gene TRBV27 combines with J gene TRBJ2-5; D not certain. Looked up from germline, CDR1 is MNHEY and CDR2 is SMNVEV (reference sequence). CDR3 length: 13 amino acids. Trimming pared 4 bases from V and 3 bases from J, leaving 9 bases between. As DNA, the CDR3 is TGTGCCAGCAGTTCTGAACTCGAAGAGACCCAGTACTTC. Residues: CASSSELEETQYF.

This clone was detected only a few times. The genes are TRBV5-1 and TRBJ2-7; D possibly corresponds to TRBD2 (6 bases). CDR3 size: 15 residues. Germline values: CDR1 SGHRS, CDR2 YFSETQ. V shed 4 bases and J shed 1 base, with 15 bases lying between them. The DNA for the CDR3 is TGCGCCAGCAGCAGAGGCGGGACGGAGTCCTACGAGCAGTACTTC. Encoded protein: CASSRGGTESYEQYF.

V is TRBV10-3 and J is TRBJ2-2; TRBD1 aligns across 10 bases. Per the germline V gene, CDR1 is ENHRY and CDR2 is SYGVKD. The CDR3 has 15 amino acids. V was clipped by 8 bases and J by 3 bases; unmatched bases: 6. CDR3 coding DNA: TGTGCCATCGGCTCCGGGACAGGGGACACCGGGGAGCTGTTTTTT. Protein product: CAIGSGTGDTGELFF.

The V call is TRBV30, the J call TRBJ1-4; D possibly corresponds to TRBD1 (5 bases). Trimming shortened V by 0 bases and J by 4 bases, and 6 bases separated the two germline ends. Germline CDR1 and CDR2: GTSNPN and SVGIG (reference sequence). This CDR3 contains 13 residues. Written as DNA, the CDR3 is TGTGCCTGGAGTGTGGGACTTAATGAAAAACTGTTTTTT. Its translation is CAWSVGLNEKLFF.

The chain joins TRBV28 to TRBJ2-3; TRBD2 matches 11 bases. J lost 6 bases, V lost 4 bases, and 9 bases had no gene match. CDR1 and CDR2 from the germline V gene are MDHEN and SYDVKM. CDR3 size: 16 residues. The CDR3 coding sequence is TGTGCCAGCAGTTCCACGGGACTAGCGGTAGCCGATACGCAGTATTTT. Translated: CASSSTGLAVADTQYF.

The V call is TRBV7-3, the J call TRBJ2-1; D is possibly TRBD2 (6 bases). Between the trimmed V and J ends, which lost 5 bases and 5 bases, there was a span of 16 bases. The CDR3 is 15 residues long. CDR1 is SGHTA, CDR2 FQGTGA, per germline. The CDR3 loop is CASSTTSSTHNEQFF. The CDR3 DNA reads as TGTGCCAGCAGCACGACTAGTTCCACCCACAATGAGCAGTTCTTC.

This rearrangement joins TRBV19 to TRBJ1-2; D not resolved. Trimming cost V 3 bases and J 0 bases, with 5 bases left between them. This CDR3 spans 13 amino acids. Germline V gene lookup returns CDR1 LNHDA and CDR2 SQIVND (reference sequence). CDR3 sequence: CASSMEANYGYTF. The CDR3 DNA is TGTGCCAGTAGTATGGAGGCTAACTATGGCTACACCTTC.

V usage is TRBV18 and J usage is TRBJ2-2; 7 nucleotides align to TRBD1. Looked up from germline, CDR1 is KGHSH and CDR2 is LQKENI. Germline trimming cut 5 bases from V and 2 bases from J; bases unmatched to any gene: 14. This CDR3 has 18 residues. The chain's CDR3 is CASSSSTGTVINTGELFF. The CDR3 DNA reads as TGTGCCAGCTCATCCTCCACAGGGACAGTAATCAACACCGGGGAGCTGTTTTTT. The variable domain in full, completed from reference TRBV18 and TRBJ2-2, reads NAGVMQNPRHLVRRRGQEARLRCSPMKGHSHVYWYRQLPEEGLKFMVYLQKENIIDESGMPKERFSAEFPKEGPSILRIQQVVRGDSAAYFCASSSSTGTVINTGELFFGEGSRLTVL.

The chain links TRBV10-3 to TRBJ2-5; TRBD1 is a possible D gene (5 bases). This CDR3 comprises 12 residues. V was cut by 10 bases and J by 1 base, with 10 bases left in between. CDR1 and CDR2 from the germline V gene are ENHRY and SYGVKD. CDR3 amino acids: CATGAAQETQYF. Here the CDR3 DNA reads TGTGCCACTGGGGCTGCCCAAGAGACCCAGTACTTC.

The genes are TRBV4-2 and TRBJ2-1, with D tentatively TRBD2 (5 bases). CDR1 LGHNA and CDR2 YNFKEQ come from the germline V gene. The CDR3 is 17 amino acids. Trimming left V 0 bases short and J 0 bases short, with 12 bases between. In DNA form, the CDR3 reads TGTGCCAGCAGCCAAGAGTGGACTGCCAGCTCCTACAATGAGCAGTTCTTC. Protein: CASSQEWTASSYNEQFF.

This chain joins TRBV2 and TRBJ2-7, with TRBD2 matching 12 bases. J lost 5 bases, V lost 4 bases, and 3 bases had no gene match. CDR3 length: 14 amino acids. Germline CDR1 and CDR2: SNHLY and FYNNEI. The CDR3 region has the DNA TGTGCCAGCAGTGGACTAGCGGGAGAAGACGAGCAGTACTTC. Its translation: CASSGLAGEDEQYF.

The J gene is TRBJ1-1, the V gene TRBV27, with 7 bases matching TRBD1. CDR3 size: 14 residues. Per germline, CDR1 MNHEY and CDR2 SMNVEV (reference sequence). With 6 bases clipped from V and 0 bases from J, the junction kept 4 bases outside the gene matches. The CDR3 protein is CASSRGQMNTEAFF. The DNA for the CDR3 is TGTGCCAGCAGCCGGGGACAGATGAACACTGAAGCTTTCTTT.

J is TRBJ1-2 and V is TRBV28; no clear D gene. Trimming pared 5 bases from V and 4 bases from J, leaving 14 bases between. Germline CDR1 is MDHEN and CDR2 is SYDVKM. The CDR3 is 14 amino acids. CDR3 region: CASSLPSERYGYTF. CDR3 nucleotide sequence: TGTGCCAGCAGTCTCCCCTCGGAGCGCTATGGCTACACCTTC.

The genes are TRBV2 and TRBJ2-2; TRBD2 might be the D (5 bases). Germline-derived CDR1 and CDR2 are SNHLY and FYNNEI. This CDR3 has 14 residues. The V end lost 2 bases, the J end lost 3 bases, and 7 bases lay between the germline ends. CDR3 DNA sequence: TGTGCCAGCAGTGAACGGGGTTACACCGGGGAGCTGTTTTTT. Translated: CASSERGYTGELFF.

V gene TRBV10-3 combines with J gene TRBJ1-1, with 7 positions matching TRBD1. The germline gives CDR1 ENHRY, CDR2 SYGVKD. This CDR3 is built from 12 residues. Germline trimming cut 10 bases from V and 2 bases from J; bases unmatched to any gene: 4. The CDR3 sequence: CATNRGNTEAFF. The CDR3 DNA reads as TGTGCCACCAACAGGGGAAACACTGAAGCTTTCTTT.

The chain carries TRBV28 and TRBJ1-6; 8 nucleotides agree with TRBD1. CDR1 is MDHEN, CDR2 SYDVKM, per germline. Unmatched junction bases numbered 13, after V lost 5 bases and J lost 10 bases. The CDR3 length is 16 residues. The CDR3 is CASSTVGRGQNSPLHF. The CDR3 coding sequence is TGTGCCAGCAGTACGGTGGGCAGGGGGCAGAACTCACCCCTCCACTTT.

The V and J genes are TRBV2 and TRBJ2-7, with D possibly TRBD1 on 5 matching bases. The CDR3 runs to 13 residues. The V gene's germline CDR1 is SNHLY and CDR2 FYNNEI. Between the trimmed V and J ends, which lost 4 bases and 6 bases, there was a span of 13 bases. This CDR3 is CASSGEQGSEQYF. As DNA, the CDR3 is TGTGCCAGCAGTGGCGAGCAGGGTTCCGAGCAGTACTTC. Based on the CDR3 plus reference TRBV2 and TRBJ2-7, the full variable domain is EPEVTQTPSHQVTQMGQEVILRCVPISNHLYFYWYRQILGQKVEFLVSFYNNEISEKSEIFDDQFSVERPDGSNFTLKIRSTKLEDSAMYFCASSGEQGSEQYFGPGTRLTVT.

The rearrangement uses TRBV6-2 or TRBV6-3 and TRBJ2-3; TRBD2 matches at 10 bases. This CDR3 has 17 residues. Germline V gives CDR1 MNHEY, CDR2 SVGEGT. Unmatched junction bases numbered 9, after V lost 3 bases and J lost 3 bases. The CDR3 reads CASSYELAGVVTDTQYF. For the CDR3, the DNA is TGTGCCAGCAGTTATGAGCTAGCGGGAGTAGTAACAGATACGCAGTATTTT.

The genes are TRBV5-1 and TRBJ1-6; 9 bases agree with TRBD1. Germline V lookup: CDR1 SGHRS, CDR2 YFSETQ. CDR3 size: 15 residues. The trim removed 4 bases at V and 9 bases at J, leaving 8 bases unmatched. CDR3 protein: CASSGGQGTVSPLHF. In nucleotides, the CDR3 is TGCGCCAGCAGCGGTGGACAGGGGACGGTTTCACCCCTCCACTTT.

This clone was seen just once. The J gene is TRBJ2-7, the V gene TRBV7-2, with a weak D call TRBD2 (6 bases). Germline CDR1 SGHTA, CDR2 FQGNSA. V shed 3 bases and J shed 0 bases, with 9 bases lying between them. The CDR3 extends over 14 amino acids. The DNA for the CDR3 is TGTGCCAGCAGCTTGGACTATTCCTCCTACGAGCAGTACTTC. This encodes CASSLDYSSYEQYF.

This clone was seen repeatedly, ten times or more. This chain links TRBV4-3 with TRBJ1-4; D may be TRBD1 (5 bases). Germline CDR1 reads LGHNA; CDR2 reads YSLEER. The CDR3 runs to 15 residues. V shed 6 bases and J shed 6 bases, with 17 bases lying between them. In DNA form, the CDR3 reads TGCGCCAGCAGAAAGGACGGCGGGGCTGATGAAAAACTGTTTTTT. Amino acid sequence: CASRKDGGADEKLFF.

The chain is built from TRBV28 and TRBJ2-5; tentatively, D is TRBD2 (5 bases). Germline lookup yields CDR1 MDHEN and CDR2 SYDVKM. Trimming cost V 8 bases and J 0 bases, with 7 bases left between them. The CDR3 contains 12 residues. The DNA of the CDR3 is TGTGCCAGCGCGAGGGACCAAGAGACCCAGTACTTC. Translation gives CASARDQETQYF.

Written as DNA, the CDR3 is TGTGCCAGCAGCTTGGTCAGTTCTCCCACAGATACGCAGTATTTT. Residues: CASSLVSSPTDTQYF. V gene TRBV5-4 combines with J gene TRBJ2-3; no clear D. Germline V CDR1 and CDR2: SGHNT, YYREEE (reference sequence). V lost 0 bases to trimming and J lost 2 bases, with 10 bases between them. The CDR3 is 15 amino acids.

The gene calls are TRBV6-1 and TRBJ1-1, with D perhaps TRBD1 (6 bases). CDR1 is MNHNS and CDR2 is SASEGT in the germline V gene. This CDR3 is built from 16 residues. V was trimmed by 4 bases and J by 6 bases, leaving 21 bases between them. The CDR3 region is CASSGFLQGSVAEAFF. DNA for the CDR3: TGTGCCAGCAGTGGGTTCCTACAGGGATCCGTCGCTGAAGCTTTCTTT.

The chain uses TRBV30 and TRBJ1-1; D may be TRBD1 (5 bases). V gave up 5 bases and J gave up 2 bases, with 12 bases separating them. The CDR3 loop spans 13 amino acids. Germline V CDR1 and CDR2: GTSNPN, SVGIG (reference sequence). The CDR3 loop reads CAWRTTANTEAFF. The CDR3 nucleotides read TGTGCCTGGCGAACGACAGCCAACACTGAAGCTTTCTTT.